The 20 T cell receptor beta chains below all came from one sample that was sequenced in a study of HIV-infected patients and healthy controls. TCRdb used MiXCR to reprocess the 5' RACE reads, holding one entry per CDR3 protein. The sample comprises about 63,000 distinct CDR3 sequences, about a sixth of which are singletons, and approximately 5.3% rests with the top ten. The sample consisted of CD4+ T cells from blood. The receptors stem from a human donor in good health.

This clonotype occurred a few times. The J gene is TRBJ1-6, the V gene TRBV7-2; D is possibly TRBD1 (5 bases). Per the germline V gene, CDR1 is SGHTA and CDR2 is FQGNSA. V was trimmed by 2 bases and J by 7 bases, leaving 9 bases between them. The CDR3 totals 14 residues. CDR3 protein: CASSLQGGNSPLHF. The CDR3 region has the DNA TGTGCCAGCAGCTTACAGGGTGGGAATTCACCCCTCCACTTT.

In its sample, this clonotype was seen a few times. The chain recombines TRBV7-8 with TRBJ2-1, with D possibly matching TRBD2 (6 bases). V was pared by 5 bases and J by 6 bases, with 17 bases between. Germline V gene lookup returns CDR1 SGHVS and CDR2 FQNEAQ. The CDR3 has 15 residues. CDR3 sequence: CASSHRRENANEQFF. The DNA for the CDR3 is TGTGCCAGCAGCCATCGGAGGGAGAACGCCAATGAGCAGTTCTTC.

The chain employs TRBV20-1 and TRBJ2-5; TRBD2 agrees at 9 bases. CDR3 length: 14 amino acids. V shed 6 bases, J shed 5 bases, and the junction held 10 bases outside the gene matches. The germline gives CDR1 DFQATT, CDR2 SNEGSKA (reference sequence). The CDR3 protein is CSAKHRTSVETQYF. CDR3 DNA: TGCAGTGCAAAACATCGGACTAGCGTGGAGACCCAGTACTTC.

Ten or more counts support this clonotype. The CDR3 sequence is CASSPRTSGPTDTQYF. CDR3 DNA sequence: TGTGCCAGCAGCCCGAGGACTAGCGGGCCCACAGATACGCAGTATTTT. The rearrangement uses TRBV7-6 and TRBJ2-3, with TRBD2 matching 11 bases. This CDR3 comprises 16 residues. Losses at the gene ends were 5 bases for V and 2 bases for J; bases not matched to a gene: 6. Germline CDR1 SGHVS, CDR2 FNYEAQ.

The chain joins TRBV12-3 or TRBV12-4 to TRBJ2-1, with TRBD2 identical over 7 bases. CDR3 size: 15 residues. With V trimmed by 5 bases and J by 3 bases, 7 bases remained unmatched. CDR3 bases: TGTGCCAGCAGTCCCTATAGCGGGTACTACAATGAGCAGTTCTTC. Encoded protein: CASSPYSGYYNEQFF.

This chain uses TRBV3-1 with TRBJ1-2; tentative D call: TRBD1 (6 bases). The germline V gene has CDR1 LGHDT and CDR2 YNNKEL (reference sequence). The CDR3 length is 14 residues. The V and J ends lost 2 bases and 4 bases respectively, with 11 bases between them. The CDR3 is CASSQRRGSYGYTF. The CDR3 DNA reads as TGTGCCAGCAGCCAAAGAAGGGGGTCCTATGGCTACACCTTC. Complete variable domain (other parts from reference TRBV3-1 and TRBJ1-2): DTAVSQTPKYLVTQMGNDKSIKCEQNLGHDTMYWYKQDSKKFLKIMFSYNNKELIINETVPNRFSPKSPDKAHLNLHINSLELGDSAVYFCASSQRRGSYGYTFGSGTRLTVV.

The chain employs TRBV12-3 or TRBV12-4 and TRBJ2-3, with D perhaps matching TRBD1 or TRBD2 (6 bases each). This CDR3 spans 13 amino acids. The ends were cut back, 10 bases at V and 1 base at J, with 12 bases in the middle. Here the CDR3 reads CANRRGGTDTQYF. DNA for the CDR3: TGTGCCAACCGAAGGGGGGGCACAGATACGCAGTATTTT.

This clonotype was detected a few times. The rearrangement joins TRBV20-1 to TRBJ1-2; a possible D gene is TRBD1 (5 bases). V lost 3 bases, J lost 8 bases, and 10 bases lay in between. From germline, CDR1 is DFQATT and CDR2 SNEGSKA (reference sequence). The CDR3 runs to 11 residues. Here the CDR3 DNA reads TGCAGTGCTAGCCCCGGACAAGGCTACACCTTC. As protein: CSASPGQGYTF.

Comments on this clonotype: An end of the junction differs from the germline gene, which may be a read error. The chain is built from TRBV20-1 and TRBJ2-4; weak D call: TRBD2 (5 bases). Looked up from germline, CDR1 is DFQATT and CDR2 is SNEGSKA (reference sequence). The CDR3 consists of 13 residues. This CDR3 reads CSPTLLAQNIQYF. In DNA form, the CDR3 reads TGCAGTCCTACCCTCCTAGCCCAAAACATTCAGTACTTC.

The J gene is TRBJ2-5, the V gene TRBV18; weak D call: TRBD2 (6 bases). Deletions cut 5 bases from V and 5 bases from J, with 12 bases between. The V gene's germline CDR1 is KGHSH and CDR2 LQKENI. The CDR3 consists of 13 residues. The CDR3 protein is CASSTLGRETQYF. The CDR3 coding sequence is TGTGCCAGCTCAACACTAGGGAGGGAGACCCAGTACTTC.

This clonotype was counted only a few times. The chain links TRBV12-3 or TRBV12-4 to TRBJ2-1; TRBD2 aligns across 11 bases. V shed 7 bases, J shed 7 bases, and the junction held 6 bases outside the gene matches. This CDR3 is 14 amino acids long. In DNA form, the CDR3 reads TGTGCCAGCAAACCGACTAGCGGGATAAATGAGCAGTTCTTC. It specifies CASKPTSGINEQFF.

This clonotype was seen a handful of times. The chain is built from TRBV20-1 and TRBJ1-5; D is possibly TRBD1 (5 bases). The V end was cut by 5 bases, the J end by 1 base, with 9 bases between. The CDR3 extends over 13 amino acids. Germline assignment: CDR1 DFQATT and CDR2 SNEGSKA (reference sequence). CDR3 coding DNA: TGCAGTGCTGGGACGGCAAGCAATCAGCCCCAGCATTTT. Amino acids: CSAGTASNQPQHF.

This clonotype was seen only a few times. The chain combines TRBV7-9 with TRBJ1-1; D gene uncertain. The CDR3 spans 14 residues. CDR1 and CDR2 (germline): SEHNR, FQNEAQ (reference sequence). The V and J ends lost 5 bases and 2 bases respectively, with 12 bases between them. The CDR3 coding sequence is TGTGCCAGCAGCGAAGGGTATCCCAACACTGAAGCTTTCTTT. Translating it yields CASSEGYPNTEAFF.

Many counts were recorded for this clonotype. This chain uses TRBV5-6 with TRBJ2-7; TRBD1 matches at 7 bases. CDR1 is SGHDT and CDR2 is YYEEEE in the germline V gene. The CDR3 runs to 15 residues. With 3 bases clipped from V and 11 bases from J, the junction kept 17 bases outside the gene matches. CDR3 in DNA: TGTGCCAGCAGCTCGAGAGCCGGGACAGTGCCCATGGAGTACTTC. Amino acid sequence: CASSSRAGTVPMEYF.

The rearrangement links TRBV3-1 to TRBJ2-7; 7 bases are a match to TRBD1. Looked up from germline, CDR1 is LGHDT and CDR2 is YNNKEL (reference sequence). Losses at the gene ends were 4 bases for V and 2 bases for J; bases not matched to a gene: 2. The CDR3 extends over 13 amino acids. For the CDR3, the DNA is TGTGCCAGCAGCCCCGGGACAGCCTACGAGCAGTACTTC. Translating it yields CASSPGTAYEQYF.

This clonotype is labeled as medium-sized. The chain uses TRBV14 and TRBJ2-4; D is perhaps TRBD1 (6 bases). CDR1 is SGHDN and CDR2 is FVKESK in the germline V gene. V was trimmed by 3 bases and J by 2 bases, leaving 14 bases between them. This CDR3 is 16 amino acids long. In DNA form, the CDR3 reads TGTGCCAGCAGCCAGTTGGGACAAGACACCAAAAACATTCAGTACTTC. Translated: CASSQLGQDTKNIQYF. The whole variable domain, remainder taken from reference TRBV14 and TRBJ2-4, is EAGVTQFPSHSVIEKGQTVTLRCDPISGHDNLYWYRRVMGKEIKFLLHFVKESKQDESGMPNNRFLAERTGGTYSTLKVQPAELEDSGVYFCASSQLGQDTKNIQYFGAGTRLSVL.

This clonotype has at least ten counts. The chain employs TRBV7-3 and TRBJ2-7; 7 bases are shared with TRBD2. Trimming cost V 5 bases and J 2 bases; bases outside gene matches: 6. There are 14 residues in the CDR3. Germline lookup yields CDR1 SGHTA and CDR2 FQGTGA. The CDR3 reads CASSTTSAAYEQYF. In nucleotides, the CDR3 is TGTGCCAGCAGCACCACTAGCGCTGCCTACGAGCAGTACTTC.

This clonotype was found a few times. The genes are TRBV19 and TRBJ2-3; D is ambiguous. The CDR3 length is 15 residues. Germline CDR1 LNHDA, CDR2 SQIVND (reference sequence). V was shortened by 3 bases and J by 2 bases, with 12 bases between the two germline ends. CDR3 in DNA: TGTGCCAGTAGTATCCCCGGCCGGGTCACAGATACGCAGTATTTT. Translated, it gives CASSIPGRVTDTQYF.

This clonotype was seen repeatedly, ten times or more. The J gene is TRBJ2-5, the V gene TRBV7-2; TRBD1 is a possible D gene (5 bases). Trimming shortened V by 5 bases and J by 3 bases, and 16 bases separated the two germline ends. The CDR3 length is 15 residues. Germline loops: CDR1 SGHTA, CDR2 FQGNSA. The CDR3: CASSTKAGAEETQYF. Written as DNA, the CDR3 is TGTGCCAGCAGCACGAAAGCTGGGGCCGAAGAGACCCAGTACTTC.

The chain uses TRBV7-2 and TRBJ2-6, with D maybe TRBD1 (6 bases). Germline assignment: CDR1 SGHTA and CDR2 FQGNSA. The V gene lost 3 bases and the J gene lost 2 bases, with 8 bases spanning the gap. The CDR3 length is 15 residues. CDR3 protein: CASSFGGAGANVLTF. DNA of the CDR3: TGTGCCAGCAGCTTTGGGGGCGCTGGGGCCAACGTCCTGACTTTC.